These 10 T cell receptor beta chains came from one sample sequenced in a study of cytomegalovirus exposure and HLA in healthy donors. PCR was performed using 60 Vbeta and 13 Jbeta primers. Profiling relied on immunoSEQ multiplex PCR, and the TCRdb table lists in-frame clones only, not all of them. The sample records 160,000 or so clones, about 80% being singletons. Sequencing was performed on PBMCs. Receptors were obtained from a man between 18 and 29 years old in good health and CMV-seropositive.

The chain joins TRBV6-1 to TRBJ1-1; weak D call: TRBD1 (5 bases). The germline V gene has CDR1 MNHNS and CDR2 SASEGT. Trimming shortened V by 6 bases and J by 0 bases, and 11 bases separated the two germline ends. This CDR3 contains 14 residues. CDR3 amino acids: CASSPGIMNTEAFF. In DNA, the CDR3 is TGTGCCAGCAGCCCAGGGATTATGAACACTGAAGCTTTCTTT.

As regards this clone: Given the absence of the conserved phenylalanine or tryptophan at the CDR3 end, a read error is likely. The rearrangement uses TRBV6-1 and TRBJ1-6, with 9 bases fitting TRBD1. Germline lookup yields CDR1 MNHNS and CDR2 SASEGT. The CDR3 runs 15 residues. V trimming: 6 bases; J trimming: 10 bases; junction bases outside the gene matches: 10. The CDR3 region has the DNA TGTGCCAGCAGAGTACAGGGGGCGGAGGGCTCACCCCTCCACCTT. Protein: CASRVQGAEGSPLHL.

This sequence joins TRBV7-6 and TRBJ1-5, with unresolved D. Germline CDR1 is SGHVS and CDR2 is FNYEAQ. Trimming left V 5 bases short and J 4 bases short, with 18 bases between. The length of the CDR3 is 16 residues. The CDR3 nucleotides are TGTGCCAGCAGCCCCGGAGAGGGCAGCCTAAATCAGCCCCAGCATTTT. It encodes CASSPGEGSLNQPQHF.

Details on this clone: In the same sample, other DNA sequences code for this CDR3. V usage is TRBV6-6 and J usage is TRBJ2-7; 8 bases match TRBD2. The CDR3 length is 13 residues. V lost 10 bases to trimming and J lost 2 bases; unmatched junction nucleotides: 7. Germline loops: CDR1 MNHNY, CDR2 SVGAGI (reference sequence). For the CDR3, the DNA is TGTGCCATCTCAGCGGGAGTCGCCTACGAGCAGTACTTC. It translates to CAISAGVAYEQYF.

This clone was found once. V usage is TRBV19 and J usage is TRBJ1-1, with D tentatively TRBD1 (5 bases). Trimming took 3 bases from V and 3 from J, leaving 8 bases between them. Germline V gene sequence: CDR1 LNHDA, CDR2 SQIVND (reference sequence). The CDR3 totals 13 residues. CDR3 protein: CASSMGGYTEAFF. The CDR3 coding sequence is TGTGCCAGTAGTATGGGGGGATACACTGAAGCTTTCTTT.

V usage is TRBV28 and J usage is TRBJ1-2; 7 bases are a match to TRBD1. The germline V gene has CDR1 MDHEN and CDR2 SYDVKM. V lost 6 bases and J lost 3; bases outside the gene matches: 1. The CDR3 spans 12 residues. The CDR3 DNA sequence: TGTGCCAGCAGGGGGACAGACTATGGCTACACCTTC. As protein: CASRGTDYGYTF.

The chain uses TRBV7-9 and TRBJ1-2; possible D gene TRBD1, 6 bases. Germline CDR1 SEHNR, CDR2 FQNEAQ (reference sequence). The CDR3 sequence is 15 residues long. The V and J ends lost 4 bases and 8 bases respectively, with 20 bases between them. Written as DNA, the CDR3 is TGTGCCAGCAGCTACCCCGGGCAGGGAAGGGGGGGCTACACCTTC. As protein: CASSYPGQGRGGYTF.

The genes are TRBV12-5 and TRBJ1-5; TRBD1 aligns across 7 bases. Trimming removed 2 bases from V and 0 bases from J; junction bases left unmatched: 4. The CDR3 runs 16 residues. Germline V gene data show CDR1 as LGHNT and CDR2 as FRNRAP. CDR3 region: CASGLTPGGSNQPQHF. The CDR3 bases are TGTGCTAGTGGTTTGACCCCAGGGGGTAGCAATCAGCCCCAGCATTTT.

The CDR3 bases are TGCGCCAGCAGCCATGACTTTCGGACAGTCAATGAGCAGTTCTTC. It specifies CASSHDFRTVNEQFF. The rearrangement links TRBV4-1 to TRBJ2-1; D may be TRBD1 (6 bases). Germline lookup yields CDR1 MGHRA and CDR2 YSYEKL. The CDR3 consists of 15 residues. Deletions cut 3 bases from V and 6 bases from J, with 15 bases between.

The chain has TRBV19 and TRBJ1-2, with a tentative D call TRBD1 (6 bases). The CDR3 consists of 11 residues. Germline values: CDR1 LNHDA, CDR2 SQIVND (reference sequence). Trimming shortened V by 8 bases and J by 6 bases, and 10 bases separated the two germline ends. CDR3 DNA sequence: TGTGCCAGTGGGACACTCAATGGCTACACCTTC. Protein product: CASGTLNGYTF.